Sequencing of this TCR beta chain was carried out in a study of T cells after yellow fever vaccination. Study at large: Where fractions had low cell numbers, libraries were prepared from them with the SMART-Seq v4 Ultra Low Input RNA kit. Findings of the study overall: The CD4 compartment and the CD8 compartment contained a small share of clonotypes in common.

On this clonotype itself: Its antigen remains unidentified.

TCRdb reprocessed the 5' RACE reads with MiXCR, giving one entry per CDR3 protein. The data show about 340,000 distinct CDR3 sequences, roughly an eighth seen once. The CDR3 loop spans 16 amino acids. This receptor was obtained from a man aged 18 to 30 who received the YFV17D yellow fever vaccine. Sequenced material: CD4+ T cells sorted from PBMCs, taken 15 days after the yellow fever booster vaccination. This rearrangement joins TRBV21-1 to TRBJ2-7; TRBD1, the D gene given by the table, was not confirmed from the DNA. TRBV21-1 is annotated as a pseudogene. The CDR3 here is CASSPSHGTEAYEQYV. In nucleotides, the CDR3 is TGTGCCAGCAGCCCCTCGCACGGGACAGAAGCCTACGAGCAGTACGTC.